The clone carrying this TCR beta chain was observed a handful of times. Its matching antigen is unknown. The data were taken from a study of response to subunit inactivated influenza vaccine. TCRdb ran MiXCR on the RT-PCR reads and lists one entry per CDR3 protein. The repertoire holds roughly 700,000 distinct CDR3 sequences, with approximately 14% as singletons. Study observations and caveats: Few new T cells, the authors suggested, are recruited by each seasonal influenza vaccination.

CDR1 is SGHVS and CDR2 is FQNEAQ in the germline V gene. V lost 5 bases, J lost 0 bases, and 11 bases lay in between. This CDR3 comprises 15 residues. This specimen was PBMCs from blood, taken 12 days after vaccination. The sequence was obtained from a man between 45 and 60 years old who received an inactivated influenza vaccine. The chain combines TRBV7-8 with TRBJ1-3; D possibly corresponds to TRBD1 (5 bases). The CDR3 DNA follows: TGTGCCAGCAGCCCCGGGACCTTCTCTGGAAACACCATATATTTT. Amino acids: CASSPGTFSGNTIYF.